This T cell receptor (beta chain) was captured by sequencing in a study of T cell changes during pregnancy in multiple sclerosis. Germline CDR1 MNHEY, CDR2 SMNVEV (reference sequence). This CDR3 comprises 13 residues. Trimming at V came to 3 bases and at J to 4 bases, leaving 1 base not matched to a gene. Only in-frame clones appear in the TCRdb table, and some are missing; sequencing was by immunoSEQ multiplex PCR. The data show roughly 60,000 clones, with 90% to 95% seen just once and around 0.85% held by the top ten. Sequencing used peripheral blood, obtained before pregnancy. V is TRBV27 and J is TRBJ2-7, with 9 nucleotides matching TRBD2. The clonotype comes from a female donor with multiple sclerosis, enrolled in a pregnancy study. The CDR3 loop reads CASSLAGGYEQYF. The CDR3 DNA sequence: TGTGCCAGCAGTTTGGCGGGAGGGTACGAGCAGTACTTC.